Below are 13 T cell receptor beta chains sequenced from a single sample in a study of T cells in tuberculosis. TCRdb's table, derived via immunoSEQ multiplex PCR, lists solely in-frame clones and lacks some. This sample yields tens of thousands of clones, of which over 90% are seen a single time; less than 8.5% belongs to the top ten. Sequenced input: PBMCs. The receptor set was obtained from a donor between 10 and 35 years old with latent tuberculosis or without tuberculosis infection.

V gene TRBV4-2 combines with J gene TRBJ2-7; 12 nucleotides agree with TRBD1. V was pared by 4 bases and J by 4 bases, with 5 bases of the junction left unmatched. CDR1 LGHNA and CDR2 YNFKEQ come from the germline V gene. The CDR3 sequence is 15 residues long. The CDR3: CASSRGTGGGYEQYF. For the CDR3, the DNA is TGTGCCAGCAGCCGCGGGACAGGGGGCGGGTACGAGCAGTACTTC.

This chain joins TRBV6-5 and TRBJ1-4, with TRBD1 identical over 9 bases. There are 14 residues in the CDR3. Per germline, CDR1 MNHEY and CDR2 SVGAGI. J was trimmed by 10 bases and V by 5 bases; bases with no gene match: 8. CDR3 in DNA: TGTGCCAGCAGTCCAGGACAGGGGCTTGGAAAACTGTTTTTT. It is translated as CASSPGQGLGKLFF.

V usage is TRBV28 and J usage is TRBJ2-7, with D tentatively TRBD1 (5 bases). The CDR3 covers 11 residues. V shed 5 bases and J shed 9 bases, with 11 bases lying between them. Germline values: CDR1 MDHEN, CDR2 SYDVKM. The CDR3 DNA follows: TGTGCCAGCAGTCACGGAAGGGGGCAGTACTTC. Translating gives CASSHGRGQYF.

The CDR3 bases are TGTGCCAGCAGCGTAGAAACAGGGGGCGCAGATACGCAGTATTTT. This sequence encodes CASSVETGGADTQYF. The V and J genes are TRBV9 and TRBJ2-3, with TRBD1 matching over 9 bases. The germline V gene has CDR1 SGDLS and CDR2 YYNGEE. The CDR3 totals 15 residues. The J segment lost 4 bases and the V segment lost 0 bases, leaving 3 bases of the junction unmatched.

The V and J genes are TRBV6-5 and TRBJ2-6; D is unresolved. V lost 7 bases to trimming and J lost 0 bases, with 10 bases between them. The CDR3 contains 15 residues. The germline gives CDR1 MNHEY, CDR2 SVGAGI. Here the CDR3 reads CASTRLRSGANVLTF. CDR3 in DNA: TGTGCCAGCACTCGTCTCCGCTCTGGGGCCAACGTCCTGACTTTC.

This clone was picked up one time. The chain joins TRBV15 to TRBJ2-3, with a weak D call TRBD2 (6 bases). V lost 7 bases and J lost 6, with 17 bases in between. This CDR3 spans 14 amino acids. Germline CDR1 LNHNV, CDR2 YYDKDF (reference sequence). CDR3 in DNA: TGTGCCACCACTCCGGACTATCACAAGGATACGCAGTATTTT. Protein product: CATTPDYHKDTQYF. The complete variable domain, with remaining parts taken from reference TRBV15 and TRBJ2-3, reads DAMVIQNPRYQVTQFGKPVTLSCSQTLNHNVMYWYQQKSSQAPKLLFHYYDKDFNNEADTPDNFQSRRPNTSFCFLDIRSPGLGDTAMYLCATTPDYHKDTQYFGPGTRLTVL.

A single count supports this clone. The chain couples TRBV14 to TRBJ2-3; TRBD1 is a possible D gene (6 bases). The CDR3 sequence is 14 residues long. V was shortened by 2 bases and J by 8 bases, with 14 bases between the two germline ends. Germline V CDR1 and CDR2: SGHDN, FVKESK. The CDR3 DNA sequence: TGTGCCAGCAGCCAAAGACAGGCCGGAGGTACGCAGTATTTT. This translates into CASSQRQAGGTQYF.

V and J are TRBV7-9 and TRBJ2-5; perhaps TRBD2 as D (6 bases). The V gene's germline CDR1 is SEHNR and CDR2 FQNEAQ (reference sequence). This CDR3 region has 16 residues. V lost 4 bases and J lost 4, with 19 bases in between. The CDR3 loop is CASSSGWRESRETQYF. The CDR3 nucleotides are TGTGCCAGCAGCTCGGGTTGGAGGGAGTCTCGAGAGACCCAGTACTTC.

The count of this clone is one. The chain uses TRBV15 and TRBJ2-7; D is perhaps TRBD2 (7 bases). V shed 8 bases and J shed 3 bases, with 20 bases lying between them. The CDR3 sequence is 15 residues long. CDR1 is LNHNV and CDR2 is YYDKDF in the germline V gene (reference sequence). The CDR3 is CATRGAGIFIYEQYF. Here the CDR3 DNA reads TGTGCCACCCGGGGGGCAGGGATTTTCATCTACGAGCAGTACTTC.

The rearrangement links TRBV28 to TRBJ1-2; 10 nucleotides line up with TRBD1. This CDR3 spans 15 amino acids. With V trimmed by 3 bases and J by 5 bases, 6 bases remained unmatched. Germline V gene lookup returns CDR1 MDHEN and CDR2 SYDVKM. The CDR3 region is CASSLTGGAEYGYTF. The CDR3 DNA reads as TGTGCCAGCAGTTTGACAGGGGGCGCGGAGTATGGCTACACCTTC.

V is TRBV2 and J is TRBJ1-3; 8 nucleotides line up with TRBD1. The germline gives CDR1 SNHLY, CDR2 FYNNEI. With V trimmed by 6 bases and J by 3 bases, 10 bases remained unmatched. The CDR3 covers 16 residues. CDR3 in amino acids: CASSDRTGLGGNTIYF. The DNA of the CDR3 is TGTGCCAGCAGCGATAGGACAGGGCTAGGTGGAAACACCATATATTTT.

V gene TRBV13 combines with J gene TRBJ2-1; the match to TRBD2 covers 7 bases. Germline CDR1 and CDR2: PRHDT and FYEKMQ (reference sequence). The CDR3 has 13 amino acids. V shed 10 bases, J shed 7 bases, and the junction held 10 bases outside the gene matches. CDR3 DNA: TGTGCCACCCCAGCAAGGGGAGGGAATGAGCAGTTCTTC. Translating it yields CATPARGGNEQFF.

The rearrangement uses TRBV10-3 and TRBJ2-1; no definite D call. Trimming removed 3 bases from V and 9 bases from J, with 12 bases in between. Germline V gene lookup returns CDR1 ENHRY and CDR2 SYGVKD. CDR3 length: 13 residues. The CDR3 protein is CAISESQPGEQFF. For the CDR3, the DNA is TGTGCCATCAGTGAATCCCAACCGGGTGAGCAGTTCTTC.